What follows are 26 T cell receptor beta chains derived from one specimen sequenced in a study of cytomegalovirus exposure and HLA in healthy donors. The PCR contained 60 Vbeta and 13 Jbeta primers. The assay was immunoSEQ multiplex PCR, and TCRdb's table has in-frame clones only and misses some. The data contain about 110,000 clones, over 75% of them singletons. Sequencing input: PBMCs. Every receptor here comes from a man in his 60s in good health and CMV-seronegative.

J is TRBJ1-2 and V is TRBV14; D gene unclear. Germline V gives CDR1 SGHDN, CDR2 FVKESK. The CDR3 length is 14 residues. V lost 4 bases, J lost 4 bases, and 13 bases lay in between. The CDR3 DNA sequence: TGTGCCAGCAGCCCCCACGGGAGAATCTATGGCTACACCTTC. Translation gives CASSPHGRIYGYTF.

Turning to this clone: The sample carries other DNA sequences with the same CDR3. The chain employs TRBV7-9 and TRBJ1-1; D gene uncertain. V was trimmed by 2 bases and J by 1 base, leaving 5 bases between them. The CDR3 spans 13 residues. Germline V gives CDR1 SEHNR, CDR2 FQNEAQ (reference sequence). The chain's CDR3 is CASSLRQNTEAFF. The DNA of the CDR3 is TGTGCCAGCAGCTTACGACAGAACACTGAAGCTTTCTTT.

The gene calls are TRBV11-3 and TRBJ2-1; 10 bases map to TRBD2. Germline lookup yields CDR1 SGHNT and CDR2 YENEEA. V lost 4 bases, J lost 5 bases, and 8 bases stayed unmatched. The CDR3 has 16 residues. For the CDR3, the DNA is TGTGCCAGCAGCTCCACCGAGCGGGGGGGACACAATGAGCAGTTCTTC. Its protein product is CASSSTERGGHNEQFF.

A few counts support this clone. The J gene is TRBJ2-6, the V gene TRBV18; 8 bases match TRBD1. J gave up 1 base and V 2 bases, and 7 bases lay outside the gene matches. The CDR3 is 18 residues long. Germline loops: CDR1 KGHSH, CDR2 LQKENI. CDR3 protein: CASSPSAGGRSGANVLTF. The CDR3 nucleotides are TGTGCCAGCTCACCATCGGCAGGGGGCAGATCTGGGGCCAACGTCCTGACTTTC.

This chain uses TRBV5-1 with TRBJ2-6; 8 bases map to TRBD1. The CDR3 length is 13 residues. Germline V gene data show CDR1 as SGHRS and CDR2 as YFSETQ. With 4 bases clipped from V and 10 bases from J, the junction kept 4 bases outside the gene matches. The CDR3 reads CASSPGQGNVLTF. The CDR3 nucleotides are TGCGCCAGCAGCCCCGGACAGGGAAACGTCCTGACTTTC.

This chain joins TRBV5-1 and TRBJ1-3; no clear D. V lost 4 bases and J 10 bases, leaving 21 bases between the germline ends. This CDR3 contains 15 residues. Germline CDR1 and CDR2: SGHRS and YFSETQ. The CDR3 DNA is TGCGCCAGCAGCCCGGGAAACCCCCAAGCGGCGACCATATATTTT. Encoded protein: CASSPGNPQAATIYF. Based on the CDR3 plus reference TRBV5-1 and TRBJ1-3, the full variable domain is KAGVTQTPRYLIKTRGQQVTLSCSPISGHRSVSWYQQTPGQGLQFLFEYFSETQRNKGNFPGRFSGRQFSNSRSEMNVSTLELGDSALYLCASSPGNPQAATIYFGEGSWLTVV.

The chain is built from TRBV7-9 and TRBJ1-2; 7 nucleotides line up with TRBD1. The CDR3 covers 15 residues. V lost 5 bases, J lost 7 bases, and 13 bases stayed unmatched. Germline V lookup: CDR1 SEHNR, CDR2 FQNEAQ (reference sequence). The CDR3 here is CASSPPAGGDPGYTF. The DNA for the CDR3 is TGTGCCAGCAGCCCGCCCGCAGGGGGTGATCCTGGCTACACCTTC.

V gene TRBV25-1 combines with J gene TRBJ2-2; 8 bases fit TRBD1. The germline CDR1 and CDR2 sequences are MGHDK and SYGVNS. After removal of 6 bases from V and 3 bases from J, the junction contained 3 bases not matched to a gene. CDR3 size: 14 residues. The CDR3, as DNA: TGTGCCAGCAGCCCAGGGGGCTACACCGGGGAGCTGTTTTTT. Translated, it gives CASSPGGYTGELFF. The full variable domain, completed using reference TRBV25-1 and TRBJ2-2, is EADIYQTPRYLVIGTGKKITLECSQTMGHDKMYWYQQDPGMELHLIHYSYGVNSTEKGDLSSESTVSRIRTEHFPLTLESARPSHTSQYLCASSPGGYTGELFFGEGSRLTVL.

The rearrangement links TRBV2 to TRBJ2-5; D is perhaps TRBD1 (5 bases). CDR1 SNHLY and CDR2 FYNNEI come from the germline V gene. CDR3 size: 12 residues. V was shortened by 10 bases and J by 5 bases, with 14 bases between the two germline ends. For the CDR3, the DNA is TGTGCCACCGGGCAGGGCAGGGAGACCCAGTACTTC. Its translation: CATGQGRETQYF. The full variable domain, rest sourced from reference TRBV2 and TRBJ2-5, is EPEVTQTPSHQVTQMGQEVILRCVPISNHLYFYWYRQILGQKVEFLVSFYNNEISEKSEIFDDQFSVERPDGSNFTLKIRSTKLEDSAMYFCATGQGRETQYFGPGTRLLVL.

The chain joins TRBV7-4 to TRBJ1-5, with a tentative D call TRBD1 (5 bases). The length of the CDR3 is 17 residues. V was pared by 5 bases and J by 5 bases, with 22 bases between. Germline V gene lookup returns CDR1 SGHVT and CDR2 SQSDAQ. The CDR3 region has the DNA TGTGCCAGCAGCCAAGCCCCGACGCCAATGGGGCATCAGCCCCAGCATTTT. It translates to CASSQAPTPMGHQPQHF.

In DNA, the CDR3 is TGTGCCTGGAGAGGGGACAGTCAAGAGACCCAGTACTTC. Translating gives CAWRGDSQETQYF. The chain carries TRBV30 and TRBJ2-5; 7 bases are a match to TRBD1. Trimming at V came to 3 bases and at J to 2 bases, leaving 3 bases not matched to a gene. CDR3 length: 13 residues. The germline V gene has CDR1 GTSNPN and CDR2 SVGIG (reference sequence).

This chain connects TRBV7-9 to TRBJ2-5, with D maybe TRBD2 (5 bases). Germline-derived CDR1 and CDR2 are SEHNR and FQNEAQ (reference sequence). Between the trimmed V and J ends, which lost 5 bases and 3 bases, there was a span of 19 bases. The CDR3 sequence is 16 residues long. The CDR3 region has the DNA TGTGCCAGCAGCCCGCGGCTGGCGGTGACTAAAGAGACCCAGTACTTC. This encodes CASSPRLAVTKETQYF.

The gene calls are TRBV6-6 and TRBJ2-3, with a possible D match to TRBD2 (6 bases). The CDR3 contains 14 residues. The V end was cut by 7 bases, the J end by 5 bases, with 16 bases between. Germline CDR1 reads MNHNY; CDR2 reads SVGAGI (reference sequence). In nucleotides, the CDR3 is TGTGCCAGCAACCAGCGGGCATTGGGAGATACGCAGTATTTT. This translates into CASNQRALGDTQYF.

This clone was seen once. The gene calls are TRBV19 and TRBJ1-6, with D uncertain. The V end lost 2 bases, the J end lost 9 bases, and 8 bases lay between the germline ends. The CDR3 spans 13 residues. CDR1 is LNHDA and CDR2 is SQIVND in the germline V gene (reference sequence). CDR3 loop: CASSIPMSSPLHF. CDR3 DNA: TGTGCCAGTAGTATACCAATGAGTTCACCCCTCCACTTT.

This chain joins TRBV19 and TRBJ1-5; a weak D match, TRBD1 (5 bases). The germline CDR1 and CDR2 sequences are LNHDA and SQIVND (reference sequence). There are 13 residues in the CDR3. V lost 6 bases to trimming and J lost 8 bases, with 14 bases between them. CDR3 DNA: TGTGCCAGTAGAGGCGGGGGGGGGAAGCCCCAGCATTTT. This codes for CASRGGGGKPQHF.

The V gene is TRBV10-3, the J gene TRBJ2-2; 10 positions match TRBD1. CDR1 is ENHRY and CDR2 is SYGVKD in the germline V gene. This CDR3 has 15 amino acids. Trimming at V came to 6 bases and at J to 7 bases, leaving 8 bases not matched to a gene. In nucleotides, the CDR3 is TGTGCCATCAGAGGGACAGGGGTCTGGGGCGGGGAGCTGTTTTTT. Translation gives CAIRGTGVWGGELFF.

For the CDR3, the DNA is TGCGCCAGCAGCCAAGCGGACACGGTAAACTATGGCTACACCTTC. It codes for CASSQADTVNYGYTF. The rearrangement links TRBV4-3 to TRBJ1-2; a weak D match, TRBD1 (5 bases). V lost 1 base and J lost 2, with 11 bases in between. CDR3 length: 15 residues. The germline gives CDR1 LGHNA, CDR2 YSLEER.

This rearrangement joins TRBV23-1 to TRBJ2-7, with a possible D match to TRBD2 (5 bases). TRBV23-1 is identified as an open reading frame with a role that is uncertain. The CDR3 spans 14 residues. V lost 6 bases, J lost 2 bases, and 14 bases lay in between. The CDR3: CASSRKDSAYEQYV. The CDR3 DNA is TGCGCCAGCAGCCGAAAGGACTCAGCCTACGAGCAGTACGTC.

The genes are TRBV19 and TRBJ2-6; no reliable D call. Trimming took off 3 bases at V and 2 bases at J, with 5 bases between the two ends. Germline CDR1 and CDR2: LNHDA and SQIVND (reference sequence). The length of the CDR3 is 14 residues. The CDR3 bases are TGTGCCAGTAGTATGAGTGCTGGGGCCAACGTCCTGACTTTC. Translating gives CASSMSAGANVLTF.

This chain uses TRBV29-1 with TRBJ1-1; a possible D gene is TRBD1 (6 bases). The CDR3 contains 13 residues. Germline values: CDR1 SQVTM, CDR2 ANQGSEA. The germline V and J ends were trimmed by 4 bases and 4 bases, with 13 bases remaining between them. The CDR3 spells CSVGPGHGTEAFF. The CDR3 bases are TGCAGCGTTGGACCGGGACATGGCACTGAAGCTTTCTTT.

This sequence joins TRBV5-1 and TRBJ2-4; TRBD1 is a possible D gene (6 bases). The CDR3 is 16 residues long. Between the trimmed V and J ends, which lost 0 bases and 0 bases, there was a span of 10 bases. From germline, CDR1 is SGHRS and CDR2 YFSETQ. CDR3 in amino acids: CASSLDRDIAKNIQYF. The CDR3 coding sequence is TGCGCCAGCAGCTTGGACCGGGACATAGCCAAAAACATTCAGTACTTC.

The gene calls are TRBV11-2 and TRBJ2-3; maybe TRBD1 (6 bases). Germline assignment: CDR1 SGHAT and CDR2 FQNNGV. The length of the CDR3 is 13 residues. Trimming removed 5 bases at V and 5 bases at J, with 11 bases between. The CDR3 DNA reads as TGTGCCAGCAGCAGAACAGGGTTAGATACGCAGTATTTT. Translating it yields CASSRTGLDTQYF.

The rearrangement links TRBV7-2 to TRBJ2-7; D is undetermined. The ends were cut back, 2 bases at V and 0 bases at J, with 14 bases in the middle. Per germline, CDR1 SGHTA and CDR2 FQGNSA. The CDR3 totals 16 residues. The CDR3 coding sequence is TGTGCCAGCAGCTTAAAACCCCCACACAGCTCCTACGAGCAGTACTTC. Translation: CASSLKPPHSSYEQYF.

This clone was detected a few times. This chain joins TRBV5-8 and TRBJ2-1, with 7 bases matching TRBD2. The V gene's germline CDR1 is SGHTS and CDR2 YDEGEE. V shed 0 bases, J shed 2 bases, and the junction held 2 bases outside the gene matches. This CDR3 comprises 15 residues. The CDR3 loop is CASSLDGGTYNEQFF. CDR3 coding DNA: TGTGCCAGCAGCTTGGACGGGGGGACCTACAATGAGCAGTTCTTC.

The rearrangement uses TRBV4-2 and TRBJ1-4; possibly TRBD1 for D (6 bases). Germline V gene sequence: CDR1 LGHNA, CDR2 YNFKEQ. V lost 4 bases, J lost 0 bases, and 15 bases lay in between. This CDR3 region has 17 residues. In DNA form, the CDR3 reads TGTGCCAGCAGCCCACTAACAGGGCCTGCAACTAATGAAAAACTGTTTTTT. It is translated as CASSPLTGPATNEKLFF.

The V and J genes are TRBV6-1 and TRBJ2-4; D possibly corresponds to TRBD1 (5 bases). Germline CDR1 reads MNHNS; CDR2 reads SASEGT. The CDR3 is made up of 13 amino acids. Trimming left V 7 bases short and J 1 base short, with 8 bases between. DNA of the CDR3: TGTGCCAGCATAGGGGTGGCCAAAAACATTCAGTACTTC. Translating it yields CASIGVAKNIQYF.